This record concerns one T cell receptor (beta chain) sequence. The use of a sample-barcoded 5' primer and a J-beta primer mix characterized a second PCR of 7 to 11 cycles. Using its own MiXCR run on the 5' RACE reads, TCRdb lists one record per CDR3 protein. This table has 870,000 or so distinct CDR3 sequences, more than 25% appearing once. This entry is derived from a study of blood T cells in healthy people across ages. The V gene lost 5 bases and the J gene lost 3 bases, with 15 bases spanning the gap. There are 15 residues in the CDR3. Germline lookup yields CDR1 SGHTA and CDR2 FQGNSA. What was sequenced was blood. This clonotype was obtained from an elderly woman in good health. The genes are TRBV7-2 and TRBJ2-3, with D perhaps TRBD1 or TRBD2 (6 bases each). CDR3 region: CASSPEGGWTDTQYF. CDR3 sequence (DNA): TGTGCCAGCAGCCCGGAGGGGGGCTGGACAGATACGCAGTATTTT.